The 5 T cell receptor beta chains below come from one sample, sequenced in a study of blood T cell repertoires in COVID-19. Here immunoSEQ multiplex PCR was the method, and the copy in TCRdb shows in-frame clones only, minus some. Of over 250,000 clones listed, around 86% are singletons. The sample was peripheral blood. All receptors derive from a man between 40 and 49 years old who had recovered from COVID-19.

CDR3 coding DNA: TGTGCCAGCAGCCCCCACAAGGACAGGGAAAGTGAAAAACTGTTTTTT. Translation: CASSPHKDRESEKLFF. This chain joins TRBV7-8 and TRBJ1-4, with TRBD1 matching 8 bases. Trimming cost V 5 bases and J 7 bases; bases outside gene matches: 12. Germline V gene sequence: CDR1 SGHVS, CDR2 FQNEAQ. The CDR3 has 16 amino acids.

V and J are TRBV7-6 and TRBJ1-4; D may be TRBD1 (5 bases). Trimming removed 5 bases at V and 4 bases at J, with 14 bases between. This CDR3 comprises 15 residues. Germline V gene lookup returns CDR1 SGHVS and CDR2 FNYEAQ. The DNA for the CDR3 is TGTGCCAGCAGCCAGACCCAGGGCGGTAATGAAAAACTGTTTTTT. Its translation: CASSQTQGGNEKLFF.

The table lists this clone with a count of one. The chain employs TRBV2 and TRBJ2-3, with TRBD2 as a possible D gene (5 bases). The CDR3 has 15 residues. The ends were cut back, 10 bases at V and 4 bases at J, with 21 bases in the middle. CDR1 is SNHLY, CDR2 FYNNEI, per germline. CDR3 protein: CAILRPRGEADTQYF. The CDR3 coding sequence is TGTGCCATATTGCGCCCCCGGGGAGAGGCAGATACGCAGTATTTT.

The gene calls are TRBV7-2 and TRBJ1-2; D is possibly TRBD1 (5 bases). The germline gives CDR1 SGHTA, CDR2 FQGNSA. Trimming left V 1 base short and J 4 bases short, with 10 bases between. The CDR3 has 14 amino acids. CDR3: CASSLVAGPYGYTF. Here the CDR3 DNA reads TGTGCCAGCAGCTTAGTGGCGGGGCCCTATGGCTACACCTTC.

In this sample, this clone turned up a few times. The V call is TRBV5-4, the J call TRBJ1-1; TRBD1 might be the D (5 bases). In germline, CDR1 is SGHNT, CDR2 YYREEE (reference sequence). There are 13 residues in the CDR3. The V end lost 2 bases, the J end lost 4 bases, and 9 bases lay between the germline ends. The CDR3 reads CASSFDSPTEAFF. In DNA, the CDR3 is TGTGCCAGCAGCTTTGACAGCCCCACTGAAGCTTTCTTT.